Shown below are 10 T cell receptor beta chains from a single sample sequenced in a study of OX40 agonist ivuxolimab in advanced cancers. Clones were read by immunoSEQ multiplex PCR, and TCRdb kept only the in-frame ones, dropping some. The sample lists 60,000 to 75,000 clones, 87% occurring once. The starting material was CD4+ or CD8+ T cells sorted from blood, obtained in a trial of the OX40 agonist ivuxolimab. These receptor sequences come from an adult with an advanced solid tumor such as melanoma, head and neck, liver or kidney cancer.

The V and J genes are TRBV5-4 and TRBJ1-1, with D unclear. Germline V gene sequence: CDR1 SGHNT, CDR2 YYREEE (reference sequence). With 5 bases removed from V and 11 bases from J, the gap between germline ends came to 16 bases. The CDR3 sequence is 12 residues long. CDR3 DNA: TGTGCCAGCAGGGGTCCGACGCTGGTGGCTTTCTTT. Its translation: CASRGPTLVAFF.

The J gene is TRBJ1-4, the V gene TRBV30; D is unclear. The CDR3 is made up of 16 amino acids. Between the trimmed V and J ends, which lost 2 bases and 2 bases, there was a span of 15 bases. The germline CDR1 and CDR2 sequences are GTSNPN and SVGIG (reference sequence). CDR3 residues: CAWSWRSRSTNEKLFF. The CDR3 DNA is TGTGCCTGGAGTTGGCGCTCCCGGTCGACTAATGAAAAACTGTTTTTT.

This chain joins TRBV27 and TRBJ2-4; a possible D gene is TRBD1 (6 bases). The V gene lost 3 bases and the J gene lost 0 bases, with 12 bases spanning the gap. CDR3 size: 16 residues. Germline V gene data show CDR1 as MNHEY and CDR2 as SMNVEV (reference sequence). The CDR3 coding sequence is TGTGCCAGCAGTTTTACAGGGTCTCTAGCCAAAAACATTCAGTACTTC. Encoded protein: CASSFTGSLAKNIQYF.

This clone was observed a single time. The gene calls are TRBV5-5 and TRBJ1-2; unclear D gene. Germline V gives CDR1 SGHKS, CDR2 YYEKEE (reference sequence). Trimming took off 0 bases at V and 1 base at J, with 7 bases between the two ends. The CDR3 covers 14 residues. This chain's CDR3 is CASSLDGVNYGYTF. The DNA for the CDR3 is TGTGCCAGCAGCTTGGATGGGGTTAACTATGGCTACACCTTC. The variable domain in full, with the rest retrieved from reference TRBV5-5 and TRBJ1-2, is DAGVTQSPTHLIKTRGQQVTLRCSPISGHKSVSWYQQVLGQGPQFIFQYYEKEERGRGNFPDRFSARQFPNYSSELNVNALLLGDSALYLCASSLDGVNYGYTFGSGTRLTVV.

This rearrangement joins TRBV5-4 to TRBJ1-1; D might be TRBD1 (6 bases). This CDR3 is 13 amino acids long. CDR1 is SGHNT and CDR2 is YYREEE in the germline V gene (reference sequence). V lost 0 bases to trimming and J lost 6 bases, with 9 bases between them. Here the CDR3 DNA reads TGTGCCAGCAGCTTGGAGGGACATTCTGAAGCTTTCTTT. This codes for CASSLEGHSEAFF.

The CDR3 loop reads CASTGAYEQYF. CDR3 nucleotides: TGTGCCAGCACTGGGGCCTACGAGCAGTACTTC. The chain is built from TRBV6-6 and TRBJ2-7; D not certain. V lost 7 bases, J lost 2 bases, and 6 bases lay in between. This CDR3 has 11 residues. CDR1 is MNHNY and CDR2 is SVGAGI in the germline V gene (reference sequence).

This clone was seen only once. This sequence joins TRBV30 and TRBJ2-3; D remains ambiguous. CDR1 is GTSNPN and CDR2 is SVGIG in the germline V gene (reference sequence). V lost 3 bases and J lost 0, with 10 bases in between. CDR3 length: 14 residues. The chain's CDR3 is CAWRTLGSTDTQYF. The DNA for the CDR3 is TGTGCCTGGAGGACGCTGGGGAGCACAGATACGCAGTATTTT.

This sequence joins TRBV18 and TRBJ1-2; D is ambiguous. The germline V gene encodes CDR1 KGHSH and CDR2 LQKENI. Between the trimmed V and J ends, which lost 6 bases and 4 bases, there was a span of 15 bases. This CDR3 has 14 residues. CDR3 sequence reads: CASSLPRATYGYTF. The CDR3 DNA reads TGTGCCAGCTCGCTACCTCGAGCTACCTATGGCTACACCTTC.

The chain carries TRBV7-9 and TRBJ2-1; 11 positions agree with TRBD2. This CDR3 is built from 16 residues. CDR1 and CDR2 (germline): SEHNR, FQNEAQ (reference sequence). J was trimmed by 12 bases and V by 5 bases; bases with no gene match: 15. As DNA, the CDR3 is TGTGCCAGCAGCGCATCGGGACTAGCGGTTTCTGGCGGGCAGTTCTTC. Protein sequence: CASSASGLAVSGGQFF.

This clone was seen just once. The chain carries TRBV19 and TRBJ1-1; a possible D gene is TRBD1 (5 bases). The CDR3 is made up of 14 amino acids. Germline V CDR1 and CDR2: LNHDA, SQIVND (reference sequence). The ends were cut back, 3 bases at V and 9 bases at J, with 17 bases in the middle. The DNA of the CDR3 is TGTGCCAGTAGTATCTCCCCCCGCCAGGGAAAAGCTTTCTTT. Protein: CASSISPRQGKAFF.